Listed below are T cell receptor beta chains from one sample, sequenced in a study of blood T cells in healthy people across ages. In TCRdb, the 5' RACE reads were re-called with MiXCR into one record per CDR3 protein. The sample comprises about 810,000 distinct CDR3 sequences, 36% of which are singletons, and 10% to 15% rests with the top ten. Sequenced input: blood. These TCRs come from a man aged 18 to 35 in good health. Each CDR3 is given with its conserved first and last residue. D genes are given only for firm matches. Size is stated for part of the rows, as once, few or many counts, or as a class when the clone is expanded.

j_call,v_call,clone_size,d_call,cdr3_aa,cdr3_nt
TRBJ1-5,TRBV6-6,.,TRBD1,CASSYSLRDRFGQPQHF,TGTGCCAGCAGTTACTCGCTTAGGGACAGGTTTGGTCAGCCCCAGCATTTT
TRBJ2-3,TRBV4-2,.,.,CASSQGGRVGDTQYF,TGTGCCAGCAGCCAAGGGGGGCGGGTTGGAGATACGCAGTATTTT
TRBJ2-3,TRBV27,.,.,CASTIGLGADTQYF,TGTGCCAGCACCATAGGACTGGGCGCAGATACGCAGTATTTT
TRBJ2-7,TRBV3-1,.,.,CASSLDIRTYEQYF,TGTGCCAGCAGCCTGGACATTAGGACCTACGAGCAGTACTTC
TRBJ1-2,TRBV4-3,many,.,CASSQDWGIDYGYTF,TGCGCCAGCAGCCAAGATTGGGGAATCGACTATGGCTACACCTTC
TRBJ1-5,TRBV7-2,.,.,CASSLESVNQPQHF,TGTGCCAGCAGCTTAGAGTCTGTGAATCAGCCCCAGCATTTT
TRBJ2-3,TRBV6-5,many,.,CASSYLYERHTDTQYF,TGTGCCAGCAGTTACTTGTACGAGCGACACACAGATACGCAGTATTTT
TRBJ2-5,TRBV6-6,.,TRBD1,CASTGFDRGPQYF,TGTGCCAGCACAGGCTTTGACAGGGGGCCACAGTACTTC
TRBJ1-2,TRBV20-1,.,TRBD1,CSAMTGGDGYTF,TGCAGTGCCATGACAGGGGGCGATGGCTACACCTTC
TRBJ2-3,TRBV20-1,many,TRBD2,CSAGSLAGGNTDTQYF,TGCAGTGCTGGTTCACTAGCGGGGGGAAACACAGATACGCAGTATTTT
TRBJ2-2,TRBV4-3,.,TRBD1,CASSRNTPRGYRELFF,TGCGCCAGCAGCCGGAACACCCCCAGGGGGTATCGGGAGCTGTTTTTT
TRBJ2-7,TRBV5-6,.,.,CASSLGDSPSEQYF,TGTGCCAGCAGCTTGGGAGACAGCCCTTCCGAGCAGTACTTC
TRBJ2-4,TRBV12-3/TRBV12-4,few,TRBD1,CASSGTANIQYF,TGTGCCAGCAGTGGGACAGCAAACATTCAGTACTTC
TRBJ2-3,TRBV9,few,TRBD2,CASSVASGGSDTQYF,TGTGCCAGCAGCGTAGCTAGCGGGGGGTCAGATACGCAGTATTTT
TRBJ2-5,TRBV7-9,few,.,CASSFEPGLKETQYF,TGTGCCAGCAGCTTCGAACCGGGACTGAAAGAGACCCAGTACTTC
TRBJ2-2,TRBV11-2,few,TRBD1,CASSPQGQGAFGELFF,TGTGCCAGCAGCCCTCAAGGACAGGGGGCTTTCGGGGAGCTGTTTTTT
TRBJ2-1,TRBV5-1,.,.,CASSIDRSSYNEQFF,TGCGCCAGCAGCATCGACAGGAGCTCCTACAATGAGCAGTTCTTC
TRBJ2-7,TRBV12-3/TRBV12-4,few,.,CASSLDGSLGEQYF,TGTGCCAGCAGTTTGGACGGATCTTTAGGGGAGCAGTACTTC
TRBJ2-7,TRBV6-6,few,.,CASSAPSALYEQYF,TGTGCCAGCAGTGCTCCAAGTGCTCTCTACGAGCAGTACTTC
TRBJ1-5,TRBV4-1,.,TRBD1,CASSHPGAGGSQPQHF,TGCGCCAGCAGCCACCCCGGGGCAGGGGGGAGTCAGCCCCAGCATTTT
TRBJ2-1,TRBV4-3,many,TRBD2,CASSQDAGLAVYNEQFF,TGCGCCAGCAGCCAAGATGCGGGACTAGCGGTATACAATGAGCAGTTCTTC
TRBJ2-3,TRBV15,few,.,CATRPGASTDTQYF,TGTGCCACCCGACCGGGGGCGAGCACAGATACGCAGTATTTT
TRBJ2-1,TRBV29-1,few,.,CSVEDLEGIEQFF,TGCAGCGTTGAAGATCTAGAGGGGATCGAGCAGTTCTTC
TRBJ2-1,TRBV4-3,many,.,CASSQETGNEQFF,TGCGCCAGCAGCCAAGAGACGGGCAATGAGCAGTTCTTC
TRBJ1-6,TRBV12-3/TRBV12-4,few,.,CASRPRLDSPLHF,TGTGCCAGCAGGCCACGTTTAGATTCACCCCTCCACTTT
TRBJ1-1,TRBV10-3,.,.,CAISPERVTTAEAFF,TGTGCCATCAGTCCCGAACGCGTTACTACTGCTGAAGCTTTCTTT
TRBJ1-4,TRBV28,.,TRBD1,CASSFATGGSEKLFF,TGTGCCAGCAGTTTCGCCACAGGGGGCAGTGAAAAACTGTTTTTT
TRBJ2-3,TRBV20-1,few,.,CSGFDAGPGADTQYF,TGCAGTGGGTTCGACGCGGGCCCGGGCGCCGATACGCAGTATTTT
TRBJ1-2,TRBV29-1,.,TRBD1,CSANTGAYGYTF,TGCAGCGCTAACACAGGGGCCTATGGCTACACCTTC
TRBJ1-2,TRBV6-2/TRBV6-3,many,.,CASTKLGGADYGYTF,TGTGCCAGCACCAAACTGGGGGGCGCGGACTATGGCTACACCTTC
TRBJ1-2,TRBV6-2/TRBV6-3,few,.,CASSQTGGQSNYGYTF,TGTGCCAGCAGTCAAACTGGAGGACAGTCTAACTATGGCTACACCTTC
TRBJ1-5,TRBV20-1,few,TRBD1,CSARDLDRGDQPQHF,TGCAGTGCTAGAGACCTAGACAGGGGAGATCAGCCCCAGCATTTT
TRBJ1-1,TRBV5-4,many,.,CASSLGPESEAFF,TGTGCCAGCAGCTTGGGGCCAGAAAGTGAAGCTTTCTTT
TRBJ2-7,TRBV7-8,.,.,CASSLRAGGEHEQYF,TGTGCCAGCAGCTTAAGGGCAGGGGGGGAACACGAGCAGTACTTC
TRBJ2-5,TRBV28,.,.,CASSLYEGRGETQYF,TGTGCCAGCAGTTTATACGAGGGACGGGGGGAGACCCAGTACTTC
TRBJ2-3,TRBV12-3/TRBV12-4,.,TRBD2,CASSLRIRGLAGGLDEQYF,TGTGCCAGCAGTTTAAGGATACGGGGACTAGCGGGGGGGCTAGACGAGCAGTATTTT
TRBJ2-5,TRBV7-8,.,TRBD1,CASSTRDSIQETQYF,TGTGCCAGCAGCACCCGGGACAGTATACAAGAGACCCAGTACTTC
TRBJ1-3,TRBV20-1,.,TRBD1,CSAEGGQGGGLTGNTIYF,TGCAGTGCCGAGGGGGGACAGGGAGGTGGGTTAACTGGAAACACCATATATTTT
TRBJ1-5,TRBV7-2,.,.,CASSPATRQPQHF,TGTGCCAGCAGCCCCGCTACTCGGCAGCCCCAGCATTTT
TRBJ2-5,TRBV28,.,.,CATSGPNPETQYF,TGTGCCACCAGCGGGCCTAACCCAGAGACCCAGTACTTC